The clone carrying this T cell receptor (beta chain) was recorded only once. The data belong to a study of chemoradiotherapy in HPV16-positive cancers. Using immunoSEQ multiplex PCR, the repertoire was profiled, and TCRdb retains in-frame clones only, with some absent. The data show about 5,000 clones, around 79% seen once. CDR3 length equals 14 residues. V was clipped by 1 base and J by 5 bases, with 9 bases between them. Germline CDR1 SGHAT, CDR2 FQNNGV. The TCR sequence derives from a human donor with HPV-associated anogenital cancer. Here the sequenced sample was tumor tissue, taken from a patient who underwent chemoradiotherapy. V usage is TRBV11-2 and J usage is TRBJ2-1; tentatively, D is TRBD1 (6 bases). The CDR3 loop is CASSLAKGDNEQFF. The CDR3 DNA is TGTGCCAGCAGCTTAGCTAAGGGGGACAATGAGCAGTTCTTC.